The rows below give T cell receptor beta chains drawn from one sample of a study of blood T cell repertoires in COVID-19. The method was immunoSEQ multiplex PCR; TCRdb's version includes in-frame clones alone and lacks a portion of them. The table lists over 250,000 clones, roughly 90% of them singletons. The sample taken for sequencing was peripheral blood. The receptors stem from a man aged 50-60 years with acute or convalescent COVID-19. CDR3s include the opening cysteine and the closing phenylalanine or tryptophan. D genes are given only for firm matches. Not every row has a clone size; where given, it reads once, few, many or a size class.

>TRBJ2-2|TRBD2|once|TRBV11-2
TGTGCCAGCAGCTTAGTAGGTAGCGGGGGAGCCGGGGAGCTGTTTTTT
CASSLVGSGGAGELFF
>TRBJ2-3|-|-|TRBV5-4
TGTGCCAGCAGTGAGCTCAGGGGAGATACGCAGTATTTT
CASSELRGDTQYF
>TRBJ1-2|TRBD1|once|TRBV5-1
TGCGCCAGCAGCTTGGTCCCCGGGACAGGGGATGGCTACACCTTC
CASSLVPGTGDGYTF
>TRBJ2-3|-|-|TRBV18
TGTGCCAGCTCACCTAACAGGGCGAGCACAGATACGCAGTATTTT
CASSPNRASTDTQYF
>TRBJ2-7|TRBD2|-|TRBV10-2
TGCGCCAGCAGAGGGACTAGCGGGATGAACGAGCAGTACTTC
CASRGTSGMNEQYF
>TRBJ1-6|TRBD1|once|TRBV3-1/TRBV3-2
TGTGCCAGCAAAGACAGGGGGTCCGATTCACCCCTCCACTTT
CASKDRGSDSPLHF
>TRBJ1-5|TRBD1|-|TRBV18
TGTGCCAGCTCACCAGGGACAGGCTCAAGCAATCAGCCCCAGCATTTT
CASSPGTGSSNQPQHF
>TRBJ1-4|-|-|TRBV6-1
TGTGCCAGCAGTGAAGTCGGGGGATCTGAAAAACTGTTTTTT
CASSEVGGSEKLFF
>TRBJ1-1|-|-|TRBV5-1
TGCGCCAGCAGCTTGACAAGGGGGTCCCCTGAAGCTTTCTTT
CASSLTRGSPEAFF
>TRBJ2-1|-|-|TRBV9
TGTGCCAGCAGCGTCACTAGCTCCTACAATGAGCAGTTCTTC
CASSVTSSYNEQFF
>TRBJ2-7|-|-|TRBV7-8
TGTGCCAGCAGCGAACAGGGTAGGCAGTACTTC
CASSEQGRQYF
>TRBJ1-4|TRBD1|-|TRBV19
TGTGCCAGTAGTATATCACCAACCGGGACAGGGCTGTTTTTT
CASSISPTGTGLFF